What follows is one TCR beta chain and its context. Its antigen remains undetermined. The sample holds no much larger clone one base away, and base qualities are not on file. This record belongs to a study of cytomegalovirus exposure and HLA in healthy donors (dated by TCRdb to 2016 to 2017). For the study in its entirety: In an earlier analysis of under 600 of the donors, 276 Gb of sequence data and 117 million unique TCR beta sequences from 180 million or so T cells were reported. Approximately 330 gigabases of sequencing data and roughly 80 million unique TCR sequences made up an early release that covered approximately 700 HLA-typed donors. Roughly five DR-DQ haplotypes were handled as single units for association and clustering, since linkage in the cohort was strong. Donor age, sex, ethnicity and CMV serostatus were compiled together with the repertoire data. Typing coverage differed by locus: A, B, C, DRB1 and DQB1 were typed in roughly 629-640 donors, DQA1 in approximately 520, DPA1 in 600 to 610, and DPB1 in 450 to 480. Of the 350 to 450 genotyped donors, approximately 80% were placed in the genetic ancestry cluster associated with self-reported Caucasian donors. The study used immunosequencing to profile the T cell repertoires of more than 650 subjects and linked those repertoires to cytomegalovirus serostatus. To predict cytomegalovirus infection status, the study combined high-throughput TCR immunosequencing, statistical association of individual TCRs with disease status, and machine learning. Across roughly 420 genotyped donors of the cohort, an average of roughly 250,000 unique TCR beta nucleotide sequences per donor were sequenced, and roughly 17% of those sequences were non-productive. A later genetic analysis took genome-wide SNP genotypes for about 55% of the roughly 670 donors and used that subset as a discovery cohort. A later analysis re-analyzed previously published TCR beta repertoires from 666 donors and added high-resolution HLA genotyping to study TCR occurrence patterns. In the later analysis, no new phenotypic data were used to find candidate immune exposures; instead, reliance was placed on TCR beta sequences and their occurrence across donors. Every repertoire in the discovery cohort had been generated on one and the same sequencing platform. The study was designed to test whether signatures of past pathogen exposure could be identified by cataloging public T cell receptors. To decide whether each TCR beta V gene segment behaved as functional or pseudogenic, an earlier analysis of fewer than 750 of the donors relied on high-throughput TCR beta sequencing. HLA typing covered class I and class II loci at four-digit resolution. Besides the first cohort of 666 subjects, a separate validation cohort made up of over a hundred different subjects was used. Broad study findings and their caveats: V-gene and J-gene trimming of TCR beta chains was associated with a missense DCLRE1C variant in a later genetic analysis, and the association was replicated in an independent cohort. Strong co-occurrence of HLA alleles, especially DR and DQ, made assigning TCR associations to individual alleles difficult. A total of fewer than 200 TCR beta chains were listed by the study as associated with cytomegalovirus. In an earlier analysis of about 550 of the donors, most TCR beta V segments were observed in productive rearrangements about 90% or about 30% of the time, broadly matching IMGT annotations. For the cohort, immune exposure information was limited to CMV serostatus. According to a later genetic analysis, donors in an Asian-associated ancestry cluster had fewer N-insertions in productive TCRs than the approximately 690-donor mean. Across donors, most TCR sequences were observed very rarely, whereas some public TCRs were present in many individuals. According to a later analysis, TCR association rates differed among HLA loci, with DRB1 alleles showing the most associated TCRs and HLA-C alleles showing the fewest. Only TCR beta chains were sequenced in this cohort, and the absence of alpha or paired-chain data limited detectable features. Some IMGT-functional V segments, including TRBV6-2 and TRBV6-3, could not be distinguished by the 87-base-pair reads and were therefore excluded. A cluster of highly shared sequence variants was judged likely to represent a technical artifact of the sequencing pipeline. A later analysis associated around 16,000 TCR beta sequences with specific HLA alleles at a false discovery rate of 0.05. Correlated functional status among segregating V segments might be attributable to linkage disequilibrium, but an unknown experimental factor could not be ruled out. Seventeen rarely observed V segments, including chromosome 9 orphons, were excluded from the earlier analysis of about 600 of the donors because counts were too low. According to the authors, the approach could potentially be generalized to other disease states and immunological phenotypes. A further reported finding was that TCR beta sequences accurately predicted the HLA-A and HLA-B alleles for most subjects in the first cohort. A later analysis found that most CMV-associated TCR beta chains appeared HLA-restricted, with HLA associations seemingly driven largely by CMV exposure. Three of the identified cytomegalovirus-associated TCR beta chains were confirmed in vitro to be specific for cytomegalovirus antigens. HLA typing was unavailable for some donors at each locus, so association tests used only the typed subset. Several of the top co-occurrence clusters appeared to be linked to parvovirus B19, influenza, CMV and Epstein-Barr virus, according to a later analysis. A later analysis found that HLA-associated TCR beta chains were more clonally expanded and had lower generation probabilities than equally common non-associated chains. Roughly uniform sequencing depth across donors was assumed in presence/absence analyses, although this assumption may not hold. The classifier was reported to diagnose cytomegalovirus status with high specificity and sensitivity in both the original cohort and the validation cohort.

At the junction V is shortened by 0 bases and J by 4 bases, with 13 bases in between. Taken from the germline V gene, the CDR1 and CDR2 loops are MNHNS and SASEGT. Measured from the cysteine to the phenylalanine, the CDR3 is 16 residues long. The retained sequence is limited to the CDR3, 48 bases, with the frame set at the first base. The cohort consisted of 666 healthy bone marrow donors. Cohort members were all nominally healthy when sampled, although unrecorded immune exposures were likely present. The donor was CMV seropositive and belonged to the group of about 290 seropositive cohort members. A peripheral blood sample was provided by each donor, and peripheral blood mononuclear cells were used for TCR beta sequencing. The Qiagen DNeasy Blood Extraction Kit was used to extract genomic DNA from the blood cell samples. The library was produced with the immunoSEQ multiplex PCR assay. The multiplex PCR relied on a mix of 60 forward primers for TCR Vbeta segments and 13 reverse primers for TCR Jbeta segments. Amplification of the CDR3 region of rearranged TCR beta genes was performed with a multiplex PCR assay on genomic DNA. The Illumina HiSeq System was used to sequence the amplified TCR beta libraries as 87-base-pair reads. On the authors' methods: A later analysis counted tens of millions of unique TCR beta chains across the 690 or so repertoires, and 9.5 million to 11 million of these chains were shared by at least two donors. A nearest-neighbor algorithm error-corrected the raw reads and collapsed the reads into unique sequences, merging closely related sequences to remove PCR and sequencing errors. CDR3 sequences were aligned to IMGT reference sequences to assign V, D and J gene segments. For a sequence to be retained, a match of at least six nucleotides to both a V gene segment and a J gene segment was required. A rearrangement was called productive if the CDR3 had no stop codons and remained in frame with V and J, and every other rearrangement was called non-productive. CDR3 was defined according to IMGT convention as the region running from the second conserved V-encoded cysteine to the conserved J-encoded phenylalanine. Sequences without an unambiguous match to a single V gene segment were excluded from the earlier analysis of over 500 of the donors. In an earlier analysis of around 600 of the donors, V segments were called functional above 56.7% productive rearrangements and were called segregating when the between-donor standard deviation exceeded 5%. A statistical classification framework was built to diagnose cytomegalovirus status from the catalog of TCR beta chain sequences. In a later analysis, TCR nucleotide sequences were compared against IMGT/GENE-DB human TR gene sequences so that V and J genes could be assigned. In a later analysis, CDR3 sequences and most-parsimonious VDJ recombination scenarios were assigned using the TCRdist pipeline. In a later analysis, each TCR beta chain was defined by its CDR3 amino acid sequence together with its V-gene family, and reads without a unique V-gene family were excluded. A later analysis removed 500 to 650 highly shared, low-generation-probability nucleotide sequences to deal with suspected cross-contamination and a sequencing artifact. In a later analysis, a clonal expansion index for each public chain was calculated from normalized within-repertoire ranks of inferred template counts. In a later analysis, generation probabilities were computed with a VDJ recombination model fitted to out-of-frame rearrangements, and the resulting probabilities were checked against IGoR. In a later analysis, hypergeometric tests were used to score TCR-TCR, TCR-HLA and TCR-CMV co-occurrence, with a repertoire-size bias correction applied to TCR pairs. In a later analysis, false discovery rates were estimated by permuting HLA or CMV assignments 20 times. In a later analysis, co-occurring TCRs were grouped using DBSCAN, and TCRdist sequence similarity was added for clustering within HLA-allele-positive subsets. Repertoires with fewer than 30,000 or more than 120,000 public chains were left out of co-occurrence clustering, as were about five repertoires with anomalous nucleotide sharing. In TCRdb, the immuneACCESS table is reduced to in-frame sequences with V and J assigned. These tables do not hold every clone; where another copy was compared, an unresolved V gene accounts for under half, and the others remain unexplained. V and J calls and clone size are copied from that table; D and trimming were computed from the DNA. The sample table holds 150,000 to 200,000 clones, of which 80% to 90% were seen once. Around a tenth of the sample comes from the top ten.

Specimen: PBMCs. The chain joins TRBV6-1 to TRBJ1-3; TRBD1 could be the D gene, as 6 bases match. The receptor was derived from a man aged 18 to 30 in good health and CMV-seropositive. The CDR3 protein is CASSEAGGASGNTIYF. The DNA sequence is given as TGTGCCAGCAGTGAAGCGGGGGGGGCATCCGGAAACACCATATATTTT.